These T cell receptor beta chains were read from a single sample in a study of cytomegalovirus exposure and HLA in healthy donors. Repertoires were generated with immunoSEQ multiplex PCR, while TCRdb's copy carries only in-frame clones and drops some. This sample has about 120,000 clones, with roughly 60% found just once. The sequenced sample consisted of PBMCs. Every receptor here comes from a man in his forties or fifties in good health and CMV-seropositive. The CDR3 runs from the conserved cysteine through the conserved F or W. Fields, in order: clone size, V gene, J gene, D gene, CDR3 DNA, CDR3 protein. D genes are given only for firm matches. Not all rows give a size; the values are once, few, many and, for expanded clones, a class.

clone size: few
V gene: TRBV10-2
J gene: TRBJ1-1
D gene: .
CDR3 DNA: TGCGCCAGCAGTGAGCAGGGGCGGACTGAAGCTTTCTTT
CDR3 protein: CASSEQGRTEAFF

clone size: once
V gene: TRBV5-1
J gene: TRBJ2-2
D gene: .
CDR3 DNA: TGCGCCAGCAGCTTGGCCCGGCAGGGCGTCGGGGAGCTGTTTTTT
CDR3 protein: CASSLARQGVGELFF

clone size: .
V gene: TRBV25-1
J gene: TRBJ1-1
D gene: TRBD1
CDR3 DNA: TGTGCCAGCAGTGCCTCAATTGGGACAGGGGCTGAAGCTTTCTTT
CDR3 protein: CASSASIGTGAEAFF

clone size: .
V gene: TRBV5-4
J gene: TRBJ2-1
D gene: TRBD1
CDR3 DNA: TGTGCCAGCAGGGGACAGCAAGGAGGTGAGCAGTTCTTC
CDR3 protein: CASRGQQGGEQFF

clone size: .
V gene: TRBV28
J gene: TRBJ2-5
D gene: .
CDR3 DNA: TGTGCCAGCATCGGAGCCCCCGGAGAGACCCAGTACTTC
CDR3 protein: CASIGAPGETQYF

clone size: .
V gene: TRBV7-8
J gene: TRBJ2-5
D gene: TRBD1
CDR3 DNA: TGTGCCAGCAGCTCTTTACAGGGGAAGGAGACCCAGTACTTC
CDR3 protein: CASSSLQGKETQYF

clone size: .
V gene: TRBV20-1
J gene: TRBJ2-7
D gene: .
CDR3 DNA: TGCAGTGCGGGGCGTCTGGGCGAGCAGTACTTC
CDR3 protein: CSAGRLGEQYF

clone size: .
V gene: TRBV4-1
J gene: TRBJ2-7
D gene: TRBD2
CDR3 DNA: TGCGCCAGCAGCCAAGGCGGGGGGTTCTACGAGCAGTACTTC
CDR3 protein: CASSQGGGFYEQYF

clone size: .
V gene: TRBV7-9
J gene: TRBJ2-7
D gene: TRBD2
CDR3 DNA: TGTGCCAGCAGCTCATTAGCGGGAGATACATACGAGCAGTACTTC
CDR3 protein: CASSSLAGDTYEQYF

clone size: .
V gene: TRBV10-2
J gene: TRBJ1-2
D gene: TRBD1
CDR3 DNA: TGCGCCAGCACCTCGGGACAGGGCCACTATGGCTACACCTTC
CDR3 protein: CASTSGQGHYGYTF

clone size: once
V gene: TRBV11-3
J gene: TRBJ2-2
D gene: .
CDR3 DNA: TGTGCCAGCAGCTTGTACAGTTGGCAGGGGGGCACCGGGGAGCTGTTTTTT
CDR3 protein: CASSLYSWQGGTGELFF

clone size: .
V gene: TRBV7-8
J gene: TRBJ1-1
D gene: TRBD1
CDR3 DNA: TGTGCCAGCAGCTTTCAGGGGGAAACTGAAGCTTTCTTT
CDR3 protein: CASSFQGETEAFF

clone size: .
V gene: TRBV5-6
J gene: TRBJ1-4
D gene: .
CDR3 DNA: TGTGCCGGTCAGGCAGGGCCGGCAACTAATGAAAAACTGTTTTTT
CDR3 protein: CAGQAGPATNEKLFF

clone size: .
V gene: TRBV27
J gene: TRBJ1-2
D gene: .
CDR3 DNA: TGTGCCAGCAGTCTACACAGGGTGGGCTATGGCTACACCTTC
CDR3 protein: CASSLHRVGYGYTF

clone size: .
V gene: TRBV19
J gene: TRBJ1-1
D gene: .
CDR3 DNA: TGTGCCAGTAGGCCCACAGGGAAGGCGAACACTGAAGCTTTCTTT
CDR3 protein: CASRPTGKANTEAFF